These 25 T cell receptor beta chains were sequenced from one sample in a study of regulatory T cells in long-lasting Graves disease. Arm-PCR of CDR3 regions and iRepertoire HTBI primers were used to build TCR beta libraries. A single record per CDR3 protein comes from TCRdb applying MiXCR to the multiplex PCR reads. Of about 470,000 distinct CDR3 sequences listed, 20% are singletons. Described time point: persistent/refractory GD, antithyroid drugs over 5 years with positive TRAb. RNA from PBMCs was the source of the TCR library. The sample consisted of peripheral blood mononuclear cells (PBMCs), taken when the disease was refractory, from a patient treated with antithyroid drugs. These receptors were taken from a female donor with Graves disease.

V gene TRBV4-3 combines with J gene TRBJ1-1, with a possible D match to TRBD1 (5 bases). From germline, CDR1 is LGHNA and CDR2 YSLEER. The V gene lost 1 base and the J gene lost 1 base, with 10 bases spanning the gap. CDR3 length: 15 amino acids. Here the CDR3 reads CASSQARQRNTEAFF. DNA of the CDR3: TGCGCCAGCAGCCAAGCTAGACAGAGGAACACTGAAGCTTTCTTT.

The V call is TRBV14, the J call TRBJ2-3; D might be TRBD2 (5 bases). Germline V gives CDR1 SGHDN, CDR2 FVKESK. The CDR3 sequence is 20 residues long. Trimming left V 0 bases short and J 1 base short, with 23 bases between. CDR3 region: CASSQDSLAKTSERTDTQYF. The CDR3 DNA sequence: TGTGCCAGCAGCCAAGATTCCCTAGCCAAGACCTCTGAACGCACAGATACGCAGTATTTT.

The chain recombines TRBV6-1 with TRBJ2-4; 16 nucleotides line up with TRBD2. V shed 4 bases, J shed 2 bases, and the junction held 2 bases outside the gene matches. The germline gives CDR1 MNHNS, CDR2 SASEGT. The CDR3 covers 17 residues. CDR3 region: CASSAGLAGGTKNIQYF. The CDR3 bases are TGTGCCAGCAGTGCGGGACTAGCGGGAGGGACCAAAAACATTCAGTACTTC.

This clonotype was picked up one time. A far larger clone differs by one base, so this is likely a read error. The chain recombines TRBV6-2 or TRBV6-3 with TRBJ1-1; no clear D gene. CDR1 is MNHEY, CDR2 SVGEGT, per germline. The V end was cut by 3 bases, the J end by 2 bases, with 16 bases between. The CDR3 contains 16 residues. In DNA, the CDR3 is TGTGCCAGCAGTTATCCCACAGAGTACAGAAACACTGAAGCTTTCTTT. It yields the protein CASSYPTEYRNTEAFF.

The chain links TRBV9 to TRBJ2-7, with D perhaps TRBD1 (6 bases). V lost 0 bases to trimming and J lost 2 bases, with 9 bases between them. This CDR3 spans 14 amino acids. CDR1 and CDR2 (germline): SGDLS, YYNGEE. Here the CDR3 reads CASSVAGDPYEQYF. DNA of the CDR3: TGTGCCAGCAGCGTAGCAGGGGACCCCTACGAGCAGTACTTC.

Only a few counts were recorded for this clonotype. The chain uses TRBV15 and TRBJ2-5; 12 nucleotides match TRBD1. The CDR3 has 14 residues. The junction had 3 bases not matched to a gene; V was cut back by 5 bases and J by 5 bases. In germline, CDR1 is LNHNV, CDR2 YYDKDF (reference sequence). In DNA, the CDR3 is TGTGCCACCAGCGGGGACAGGGGGCTTGAGACCCAGTACTTC. It specifies CATSGDRGLETQYF.

Ten or more counts support this clonotype. The rearrangement uses TRBV6-2 or TRBV6-3 and TRBJ2-7; D uncertain. The length of the CDR3 is 14 residues. Trimming left V 0 bases short and J 0 bases short, with 6 bases between. CDR1 MNHEY and CDR2 SVGEGT come from the germline V gene. As DNA, the CDR3 is TGTGCCAGCAGTTACTCCGACTCCTCCTACGAGCAGTACTTC. It is translated as CASSYSDSSYEQYF.

As to this clonotype: A read error may be the cause here, since a much bigger clone is one base away. The chain recombines TRBV6-5 with TRBJ2-5, with D possibly being TRBD2 (6 bases). The CDR3 sequence is 16 residues long. The germline V gene has CDR1 MNHEY and CDR2 SVGAGI. V was trimmed by 2 bases and J by 7 bases, leaving 20 bases between them. The CDR3 sequence is CASSYGFPDYEGTQYF. In DNA form, the CDR3 reads TGTGCCAGCAGTTACGGGTTCCCGGACTACGAAGGGACCCAGTACTTC.

This clonotype was detected ten times or more. This chain joins TRBV27 and TRBJ2-7; 9 positions match TRBD1. The V gene end was trimmed by 7 bases and the J gene end by 3 bases; junction bases not matched to a gene: 7. CDR1 is MNHEY, CDR2 SMNVEV, per germline (reference sequence). CDR3 size: 14 residues. DNA of the CDR3: TGTGCCAGCAAAACGGGACAGGGAAGCTACGAGCAGTACTTC. It translates to CASKTGQGSYEQYF.

The chain links TRBV5-1 to TRBJ2-2; 9 positions match TRBD2. The germline gives CDR1 SGHRS, CDR2 YFSETQ. The J segment lost 0 bases and the V segment lost 4 bases, leaving 4 bases of the junction unmatched. This CDR3 region has 16 residues. This CDR3 reads CASSGLARSNTGELFF. In nucleotides, the CDR3 is TGCGCCAGCAGCGGACTAGCGCGCTCGAACACCGGGGAGCTGTTTTTT.

The rearrangement links TRBV27 to TRBJ1-3; D is undetermined. Trimming removed 7 bases at V and 0 bases at J, with 13 bases between. The CDR3 consists of 15 residues. The germline gives CDR1 MNHEY, CDR2 SMNVEV (reference sequence). The CDR3 bases are TGTGCCAGCAAGAAAGACACCCGCTCTGGAAACACCATATATTTT. Protein: CASKKDTRSGNTIYF.

This rearrangement joins TRBV24-1 to TRBJ2-3, with TRBD2 matching 8 bases. Trimming cost V 0 bases and J 5 bases; bases outside gene matches: 15. The CDR3 is made up of 19 amino acids. Germline CDR1 reads KGHDR; CDR2 reads SFDVKD. CDR3 sequence reads: CATSDLRSSGPTTLDTQYF. The CDR3 nucleotides read TGTGCCACCAGTGATTTGAGATCTAGCGGGCCCACTACCCTAGATACGCAGTATTTT.

Comments on this clonotype: The CDR3 end shows no conserved phenylalanine or tryptophan, and so a read error is likely. J is TRBJ1-5 and V is TRBV20-1; D ambiguous. V shed 2 bases and J shed 2 bases, with 13 bases lying between them. This CDR3 comprises 15 residues. In germline, CDR1 is DFQATT, CDR2 SNEGSKA (reference sequence). In DNA form, the CDR3 reads TGCAGTGCTAGAAACCTTTTTGAGGGCAATCAGCCCCAGCATCTT. This encodes CSARNLFEGNQPQHL.

This clonotype was detected many times. This chain joins TRBV6-2 or TRBV6-3 and TRBJ2-5; 7 bases are a match to TRBD2. Trimming at V came to 5 bases and at J to 7 bases, leaving 16 bases not matched to a gene. Germline CDR1 MNHEY, CDR2 SVGEGT. The CDR3 sequence is 16 residues long. CDR3 region: CASSRPRVAGEGTQYF. The CDR3 nucleotides read TGTGCCAGCAGTCGCCCCCGGGTCGCGGGAGAAGGGACCCAGTACTTC.

This clonotype was counted at least ten times. This chain uses TRBV20-1 with TRBJ2-7; the match to TRBD2 covers 12 bases. This CDR3 spans 14 amino acids. The V segment lost 3 bases and the J segment 3 bases; nucleotides outside the gene matches: 3. Per germline, CDR1 DFQATT and CDR2 SNEGSKA (reference sequence). The CDR3 spells CSASGLAGHYEQYF. The CDR3 DNA reads TGCAGTGCTAGTGGACTAGCGGGGCACTACGAGCAGTACTTC.

There are many counts of this clonotype. The chain joins TRBV30 to TRBJ2-7; a possible D gene is TRBD2 (6 bases). This CDR3 is built from 12 residues. The germline V gene has CDR1 GTSNPN and CDR2 SVGIG (reference sequence). The V gene lost 3 bases and the J gene lost 5 bases, with 11 bases spanning the gap. The CDR3 sequence is CAWSLGLDEQYF. DNA for the CDR3: TGTGCCTGGAGCTTGGGACTGGACGAGCAGTACTTC.

This sequence joins TRBV4-1 and TRBJ2-1, with a tentative D call TRBD2 (6 bases). V was pared by 0 bases and J by 3 bases, with 9 bases between. This CDR3 contains 15 residues. Per germline, CDR1 MGHRA and CDR2 YSYEKL. As DNA, the CDR3 is TGCGCCAGCAGCCAAGACCCTAGCGACTACAATGAGCAGTTCTTC. Translating it yields CASSQDPSDYNEQFF.

This clonotype was recorded at least ten times. This rearrangement joins TRBV30 to TRBJ2-7, with 8 positions matching TRBD1. Germline-derived CDR1 and CDR2 are GTSNPN and SVGIG (reference sequence). The CDR3 is made up of 12 amino acids. Losses at the gene ends were 5 bases for V and 3 bases for J; bases not matched to a gene: 3. CDR3 bases: TGTGCCTGGGGTGACAGGGGCTACGAGCAGTACTTC. It yields the protein CAWGDRGYEQYF.

A remark on this clonotype: The junction departs from germline at one end; a sequencing error may be responsible. This rearrangement joins TRBV7-9 to TRBJ1-1; a weak D match, TRBD1 (5 bases). The CDR3 loop spans 15 amino acids. The germline gives CDR1 SEHNR, CDR2 FQNEAQ (reference sequence). The CDR3 reads CAGSLAQGENTEAFF. CDR3 nucleotide sequence: TGTGCCGGCAGCTTAGCCCAGGGAGAGAACACTGAAGCTTTCTTT.

Many counts were recorded for this clonotype. The chain uses TRBV18 and TRBJ1-4; tentative D call: TRBD1 (6 bases). Germline V CDR1 and CDR2: KGHSH, LQKENI. The CDR3 is 14 amino acids. Trimming took 4 bases from V and 7 from J, leaving 13 bases between them. The CDR3 sequence is CASSLGQFGEKLFF. Written as DNA, the CDR3 is TGTGCCAGCTCACTCGGACAGTTTGGTGAAAAACTGTTTTTT.

Many counts were recorded for this clonotype. J is TRBJ2-7 and V is TRBV7-2; no firm D call. The germline V gene has CDR1 SGHTA and CDR2 FQGNSA. The CDR3 is 14 residues long. Between the trimmed V and J ends, which lost 5 bases and 5 bases, there was a span of 16 bases. The CDR3 here is CASSLWVVENEQYF. The CDR3 bases are TGTGCCAGCAGCCTTTGGGTTGTTGAAAACGAGCAGTACTTC.

This clonotype was seen more than once but under ten times. The gene calls are TRBV4-3 and TRBJ2-5; 11 bases match TRBD2. V lost 0 bases, J lost 4 bases, and 4 bases stayed unmatched. Germline CDR1 and CDR2: LGHNA and YSLEER. This CDR3 has 16 amino acids. This CDR3 reads CASSQEETSGRETQYF. CDR3 DNA: TGCGCCAGCAGCCAAGAGGAAACTAGCGGGAGAGAGACCCAGTACTTC.

The rearrangement uses TRBV29-1 and TRBJ2-7; D uncertain. Looked up from germline, CDR1 is SQVTM and CDR2 is ANQGSEA. Trimming cost V 6 bases and J 6 bases, with 15 bases left between them. The CDR3 sequence is 12 residues long. The DNA for the CDR3 is TGCAGCGTGGGCCCGGGCCCCTTCGAGCAGTACTTC. Translation: CSVGPGPFEQYF.

V gene TRBV28 combines with J gene TRBJ2-7; D call uncertain. The CDR3 runs 13 residues. V was pared by 3 bases and J by 0 bases, with 6 bases between. Germline CDR1 is MDHEN and CDR2 is SYDVKM. CDR3 coding DNA: TGTGCCAGCAGTTTTTGGGTCTCCTACGAGCAGTACTTC. This gives the protein CASSFWVSYEQYF.

The gene calls are TRBV4-1 and TRBJ2-7, with 7 bases aligning to TRBD2. The CDR3 is made up of 15 amino acids. Per the germline V gene, CDR1 is MGHRA and CDR2 is YSYEKL. The ends lost 4 bases at V and 4 bases at J; junction bases unmatched: 10. For the CDR3, the DNA is TGCGCCAGCAGCCTCCAGGGAGGGAGTGGTTACGAGCAGTACTTC. Translation: CASSLQGGSGYEQYF.